The T cell receptor beta chain described here comes from a study of early T cells in non-severe SARS-CoV-2 infection. Study at large: Sequencing used unsorted whole-blood bulk RNA, so chains lack pairing. Study-wide findings and caveats: Sequences matched to VDJdb favored anti-spike CD8 responses, while private and CD4 specificities were missed.

As concerns this clonotype: As yet, its antigen is unknown.

Trimming left V 6 bases short and J 0 bases short, with 12 bases between. CDR3 size: 15 residues. The TCR library protocol attached unique molecular identifiers to the individual cDNA molecules. TCRdb re-called the 5' RACE reads through MiXCR, storing one row per CDR3 protein. The sample yields about 77,000 distinct CDR3 sequences, 15% to 20% seen once. This rearrangement joins TRBV12-3 or TRBV12-4 to TRBJ1-3; D is ambiguous. The sequencing sample was made of whole blood. This sequence was found in an adult who was a healthcare worker with PCR-confirmed SARS-CoV-2 infection or an uninfected control (not recorded which). The CDR3 DNA sequence: TGTGCCAGCAGGAGGCTATGGGTCTCTGGAAACACCATATATTTT. This encodes CASRRLWVSGNTIYF.